Below, 11 T cell receptor beta chains from the same sample are listed, as sequenced in a study of blood T cell repertoires in COVID-19. This table comes from immunoSEQ multiplex PCR, and its TCRdb copy is limited to in-frame clones, with some not included. This sample yields under 100,000 clones, of which around four fifths are seen a single time; approximately 17% belongs to the top ten. The sample was peripheral blood. These receptors were taken from a woman between 55 and 75 years old with acute or convalescent COVID-19.

This sequence joins TRBV5-4 and TRBJ1-4, with 8 nucleotides matching TRBD1. The junction had 10 bases not matched to a gene; V was cut back by 2 bases and J by 7 bases. Germline V lookup: CDR1 SGHNT, CDR2 YYREEE (reference sequence). This CDR3 is built from 16 residues. DNA of the CDR3: TGTGCCAGCAGCTTACCCGCCGGGACAGGAATTGAAAAACTGTTTTTT. Its translation is CASSLPAGTGIEKLFF.

There are a few counts of this clone. The chain links TRBV1 to TRBJ2-2; the listed D gene, TRBD2, was not tested against the DNA. TRBV1 is given as a pseudogene. This CDR3 has 15 residues. CDR3 bases: TGCACCAGCAGCCCGGGCGGGAGTTGCACCGGGGAGCTGTTTTTT. This codes for CTSSPGGSCTGELFF.

The rearrangement uses TRBV7-9 and TRBJ2-1; D unresolved. From germline, CDR1 is SEHNR and CDR2 FQNEAQ (reference sequence). Trimming cost V 5 bases and J 2 bases, with 10 bases left between them. The CDR3 loop spans 14 amino acids. CDR3 sequence reads: CASSPTITYNEQFF. In DNA form, the CDR3 reads TGTGCCAGCAGCCCTACGATAACCTACAATGAGCAGTTCTTC. The full variable domain, completed using reference TRBV7-9 and TRBJ2-1, is DTGVSQNPRHKITKRGQNVTFRCDPISEHNRLYWYRQTLGQGPEFLTYFQNEAQLEKSRLLSDRFSAERPKGSFSTLEIQRTEQGDSAMYLCASSPTITYNEQFFGPGTRLTVL.

The CDR3 bases are TGTGCCAGCAGTTTGACAGGGGGTGTTACTGAAGCTTTCTTT. Translation: CASSLTGGVTEAFF. The V and J genes are TRBV6-6 and TRBJ1-1; TRBD1 agrees at 9 bases. The CDR3 loop spans 14 amino acids. J lost 5 bases, V lost 4 bases, and 5 bases had no gene match. Germline values: CDR1 MNHNY, CDR2 SVGAGI (reference sequence).

The V gene is TRBV18, the J gene TRBJ1-2; D might be TRBD1 (6 bases). V lost 3 bases and J 4 bases, leaving 12 bases between the germline ends. This CDR3 is 14 amino acids long. Per the germline V gene, CDR1 is KGHSH and CDR2 is LQKENI. The CDR3 here is CASSPPGGGYGYTF. In nucleotides, the CDR3 is TGTGCCAGCTCACCCCCGGGGGGCGGCTATGGCTACACCTTC.

The V gene is TRBV27, the J gene TRBJ1-1; the D is unclear. Germline CDR1 reads MNHEY; CDR2 reads SMNVEV (reference sequence). V gave up 7 bases and J gave up 2 bases, with 26 bases separating them. The CDR3 sequence is 18 residues long. The CDR3 loop is CASKSNTRRSLRNTEAFF. CDR3 nucleotide sequence: TGTGCCAGCAAATCAAACACGAGGCGGTCTTTACGAAACACTGAAGCTTTCTTT.

This clone was recorded a few times. The J gene is TRBJ2-2, the V gene TRBV19, with a tentative D call TRBD1 (5 bases). The V end was cut by 6 bases, the J end by 3 bases, with 17 bases between. Germline V gene sequence: CDR1 LNHDA, CDR2 SQIVND (reference sequence). The CDR3 contains 16 residues. The CDR3 coding sequence is TGTGCCAGTAGCCGCGCGGCAGGGTCGGACACCGGGGAGCTGTTTTTT. Encoded protein: CASSRAAGSDTGELFF.

This chain joins TRBV4-1 and TRBJ2-7; D is possibly TRBD1 (5 bases). V was pared by 4 bases and J by 2 bases, with 12 bases between. There are 14 residues in the CDR3. The germline gives CDR1 MGHRA, CDR2 YSYEKL. The CDR3 sequence: CASSLRQSPYEQYF. DNA for the CDR3: TGCGCCAGCAGCCTTCGACAGTCCCCCTACGAGCAGTACTTC.

This chain connects TRBV2 to TRBJ2-3, with TRBD1 matching over 11 bases. The V segment lost 2 bases and the J segment 4 bases; nucleotides outside the gene matches: 2. CDR3 length: 15 amino acids. Germline V gene data show CDR1 as SNHLY and CDR2 as FYNNEI. The CDR3 DNA follows: TGTGCCAGCAGTGAAATGGGACAGGGGGCAGATACGCAGTATTTT. This encodes CASSEMGQGADTQYF.

The chain links TRBV7-9 to TRBJ2-1; 8 nucleotides line up with TRBD1. This CDR3 is built from 16 residues. The germline V gene encodes CDR1 SEHNR and CDR2 FQNEAQ (reference sequence). V gave up 5 bases and J gave up 0 bases; unmatched junction bases: 6. The CDR3 spells CASSPRTGSSYNEQFF. For the CDR3, the DNA is TGTGCCAGCAGCCCCCGGACAGGGAGCTCCTACAATGAGCAGTTCTTC.

This sequence joins TRBV7-6 and TRBJ1-2, with D possibly matching TRBD1 (5 bases). The ends were cut back, 5 bases at V and 2 bases at J, with 12 bases in the middle. Germline-derived CDR1 and CDR2 are SGHVS and FNYEAQ. The CDR3 extends over 14 amino acids. The DNA for the CDR3 is TGTGCCAGCAGCCCCAGACAGCAAAACTATGGCTACACCTTC. Translating gives CASSPRQQNYGYTF.